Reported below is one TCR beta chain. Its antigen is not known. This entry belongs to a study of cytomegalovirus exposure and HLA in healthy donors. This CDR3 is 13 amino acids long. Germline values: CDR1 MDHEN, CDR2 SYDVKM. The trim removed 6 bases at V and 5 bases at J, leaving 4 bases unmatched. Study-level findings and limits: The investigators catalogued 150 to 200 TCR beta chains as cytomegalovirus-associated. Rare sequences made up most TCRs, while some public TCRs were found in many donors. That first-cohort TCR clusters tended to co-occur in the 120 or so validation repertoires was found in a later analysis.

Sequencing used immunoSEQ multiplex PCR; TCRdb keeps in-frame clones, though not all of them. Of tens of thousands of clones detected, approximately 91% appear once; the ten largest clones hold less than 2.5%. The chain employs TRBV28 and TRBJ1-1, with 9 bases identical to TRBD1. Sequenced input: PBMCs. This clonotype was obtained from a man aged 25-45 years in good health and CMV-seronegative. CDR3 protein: CASRLGQGTEAFF. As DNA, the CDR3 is TGTGCCAGCAGGTTAGGACAGGGGACTGAAGCTTTCTTT.